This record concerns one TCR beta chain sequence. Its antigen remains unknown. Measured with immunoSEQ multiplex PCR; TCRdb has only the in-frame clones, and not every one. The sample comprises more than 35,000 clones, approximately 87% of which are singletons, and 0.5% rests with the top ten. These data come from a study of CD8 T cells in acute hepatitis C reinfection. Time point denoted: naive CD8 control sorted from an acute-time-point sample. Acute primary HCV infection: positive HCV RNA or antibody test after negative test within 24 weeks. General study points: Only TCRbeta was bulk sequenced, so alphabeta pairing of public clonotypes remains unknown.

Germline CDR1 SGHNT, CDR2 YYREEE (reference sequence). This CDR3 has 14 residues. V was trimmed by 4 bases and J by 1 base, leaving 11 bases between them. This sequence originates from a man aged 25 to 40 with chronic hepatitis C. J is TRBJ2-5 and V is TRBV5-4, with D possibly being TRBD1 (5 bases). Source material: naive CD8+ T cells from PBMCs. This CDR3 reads CASSPWQGQETQYF. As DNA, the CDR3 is TGTGCCAGCAGCCCGTGGCAGGGCCAAGAGACCCAGTACTTC.